The sequence of this T cell receptor beta chain was determined in a study of cytomegalovirus exposure and HLA in healthy donors. PCR involved 60 Vbeta and 13 Jbeta primers. Here immunoSEQ multiplex PCR was the method, and the copy in TCRdb shows in-frame clones only, minus some. The sample lists some 150,000 clones, roughly 80% occurring once. This clone was recorded a few times. The CDR3 is made up of 14 amino acids. V shed 6 bases, J shed 11 bases, and the junction held 9 bases outside the gene matches. Germline V lookup: CDR1 MNHEY, CDR2 SMNVEV (reference sequence). The gene calls are TRBV27 and TRBJ2-1; TRBD2 aligns across 11 bases. The origin of this receptor is a woman aged 30 to 39 in good health and CMV-seropositive. Input material: PBMCs. The DNA for the CDR3 is TGTGCCAGCAGGTTACTAGCGGGGGCCGCTCAGCAGTTCTTC. It yields the protein CASRLLAGAAQQFF.